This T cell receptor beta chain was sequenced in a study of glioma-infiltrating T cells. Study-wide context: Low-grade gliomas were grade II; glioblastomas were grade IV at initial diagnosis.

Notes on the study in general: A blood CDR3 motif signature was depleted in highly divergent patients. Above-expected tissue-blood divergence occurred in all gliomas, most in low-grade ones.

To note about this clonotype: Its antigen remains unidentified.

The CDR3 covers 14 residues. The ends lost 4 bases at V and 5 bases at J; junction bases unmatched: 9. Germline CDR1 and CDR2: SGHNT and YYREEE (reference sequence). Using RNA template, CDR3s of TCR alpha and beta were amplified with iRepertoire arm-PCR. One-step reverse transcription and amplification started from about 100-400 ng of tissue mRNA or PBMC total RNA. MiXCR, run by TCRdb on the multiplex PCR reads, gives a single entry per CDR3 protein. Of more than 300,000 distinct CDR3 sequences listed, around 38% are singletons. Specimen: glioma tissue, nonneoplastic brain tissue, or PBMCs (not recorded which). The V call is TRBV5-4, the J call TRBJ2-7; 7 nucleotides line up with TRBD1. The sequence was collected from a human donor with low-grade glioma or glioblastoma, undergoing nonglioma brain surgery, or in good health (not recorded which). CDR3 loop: CASSPRKGAHEQYF. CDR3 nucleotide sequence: TGTGCCAGCAGCCCCAGAAAGGGGGCCCACGAGCAGTACTTC. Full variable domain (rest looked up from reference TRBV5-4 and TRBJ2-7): ETGVTQSPTHLIKTRGQQVTLRCSSQSGHNTVSWYQQALGQGPQFIFQYYREEENGRGNFPPRFSGLQFPNYSSELNVNALELDDSALYLCASSPRKGAHEQYFGPGTRLTVT.